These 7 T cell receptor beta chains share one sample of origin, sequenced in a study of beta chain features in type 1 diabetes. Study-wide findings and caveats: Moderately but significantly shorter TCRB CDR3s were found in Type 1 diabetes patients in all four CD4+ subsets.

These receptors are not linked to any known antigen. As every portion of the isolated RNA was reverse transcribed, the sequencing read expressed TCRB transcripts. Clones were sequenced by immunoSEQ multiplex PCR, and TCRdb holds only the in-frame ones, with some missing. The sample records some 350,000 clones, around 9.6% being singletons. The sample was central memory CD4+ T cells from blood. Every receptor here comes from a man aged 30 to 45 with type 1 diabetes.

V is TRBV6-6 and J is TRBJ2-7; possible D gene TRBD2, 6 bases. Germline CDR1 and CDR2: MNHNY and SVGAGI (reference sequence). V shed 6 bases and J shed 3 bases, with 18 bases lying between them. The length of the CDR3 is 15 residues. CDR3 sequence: CASSFDSGRLYEQYF. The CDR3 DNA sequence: TGTGCCAGCAGCTTCGACAGTGGGAGGCTCTACGAGCAGTACTTC.

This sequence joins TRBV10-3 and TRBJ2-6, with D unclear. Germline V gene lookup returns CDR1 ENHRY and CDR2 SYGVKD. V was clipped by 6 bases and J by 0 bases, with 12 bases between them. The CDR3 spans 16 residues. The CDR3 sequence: CAISPTASSGANVLTF. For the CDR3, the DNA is TGTGCCATCAGCCCGACGGCAAGCTCTGGGGCCAACGTCCTGACTTTC.

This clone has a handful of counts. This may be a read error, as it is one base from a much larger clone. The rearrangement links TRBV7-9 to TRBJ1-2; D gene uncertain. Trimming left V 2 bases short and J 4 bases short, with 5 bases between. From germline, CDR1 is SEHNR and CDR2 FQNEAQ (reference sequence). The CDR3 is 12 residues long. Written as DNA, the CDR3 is TGTGCCAGCAGCTTACGCCTCTATGGCTACACCTTC. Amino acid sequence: CASSLRLYGYTF.

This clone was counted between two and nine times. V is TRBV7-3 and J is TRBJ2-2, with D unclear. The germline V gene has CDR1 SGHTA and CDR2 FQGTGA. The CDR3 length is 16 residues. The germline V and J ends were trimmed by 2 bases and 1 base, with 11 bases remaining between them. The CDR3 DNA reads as TGTGCCAGCAGCTTACACCGAGAAGTGAACACCGGGGAGCTGTTTTTT. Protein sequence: CASSLHREVNTGELFF.

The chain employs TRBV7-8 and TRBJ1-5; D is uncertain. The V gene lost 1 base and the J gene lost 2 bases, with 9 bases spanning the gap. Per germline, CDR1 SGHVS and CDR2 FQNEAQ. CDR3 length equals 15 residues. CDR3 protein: CASSLVGFGNQPQHF. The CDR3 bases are TGTGCCAGCAGCTTAGTGGGTTTCGGCAATCAGCCCCAGCATTTT. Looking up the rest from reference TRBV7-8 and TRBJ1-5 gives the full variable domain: GAGVSQSPRYKVAKRGQDVALRCDPISGHVSLFWYQQALGQGPEFLTYFQNEAQLDKSGLPSDRFFAERPEGSVSTLKIQRTQQEDSAVYLCASSLVGFGNQPQHFGDGTRLSIL.

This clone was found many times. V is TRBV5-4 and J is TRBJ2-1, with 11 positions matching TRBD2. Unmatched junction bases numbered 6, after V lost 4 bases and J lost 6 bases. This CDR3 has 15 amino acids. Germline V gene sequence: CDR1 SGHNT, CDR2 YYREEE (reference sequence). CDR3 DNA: TGTGCCAGCAGCCAAACTAGCGGGAGTACCAATGAGCAGTTCTTC. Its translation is CASSQTSGSTNEQFF.

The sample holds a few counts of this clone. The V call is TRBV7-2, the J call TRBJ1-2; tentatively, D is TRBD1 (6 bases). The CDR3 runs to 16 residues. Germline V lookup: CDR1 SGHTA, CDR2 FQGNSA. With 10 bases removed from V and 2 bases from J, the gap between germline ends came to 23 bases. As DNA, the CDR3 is TGTGCCACCTCGGGGGCAGGGGCCTTAAGGAACTATGGCTACACCTTC. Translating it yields CATSGAGALRNYGYTF.